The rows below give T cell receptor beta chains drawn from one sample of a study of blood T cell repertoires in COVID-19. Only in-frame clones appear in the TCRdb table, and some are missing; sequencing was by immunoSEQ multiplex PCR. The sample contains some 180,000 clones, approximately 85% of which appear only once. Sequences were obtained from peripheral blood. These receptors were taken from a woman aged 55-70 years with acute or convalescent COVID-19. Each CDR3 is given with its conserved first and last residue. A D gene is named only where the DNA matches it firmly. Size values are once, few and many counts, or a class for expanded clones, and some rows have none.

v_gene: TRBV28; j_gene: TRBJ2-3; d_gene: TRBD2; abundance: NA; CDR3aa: CATTSGSTDTQYF; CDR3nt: TGTGCCACCACTAGCGGGAGTACAGATACGCAGTATTTT
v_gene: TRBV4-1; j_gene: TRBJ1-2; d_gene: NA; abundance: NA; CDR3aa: CASSPGQLTNYGYTF; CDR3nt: TGCGCCAGCAGCCCGGGACAACTCACTAACTATGGCTACACCTTC
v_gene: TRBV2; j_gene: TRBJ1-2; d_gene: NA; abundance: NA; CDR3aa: CASSEALRGIYGYTF; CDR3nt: TGTGCCAGCAGTGAAGCGCTTCGGGGAATCTATGGCTACACCTTC
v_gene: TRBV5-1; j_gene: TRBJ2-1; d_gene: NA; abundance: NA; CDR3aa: CASSLQLPSSYNEQFF; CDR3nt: TGCGCCAGCAGCTTGCAACTCCCGAGCTCCTACAATGAGCAGTTCTTC
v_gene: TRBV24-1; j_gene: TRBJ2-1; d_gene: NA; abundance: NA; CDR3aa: CATSVSRDIQRGEQFF; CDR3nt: TGTGCCACCAGCGTCTCCCGGGACATCCAACGAGGTGAGCAGTTCTTC
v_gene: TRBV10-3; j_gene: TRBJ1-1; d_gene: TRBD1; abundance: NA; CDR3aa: CAISEGTGSTEAFF; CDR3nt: TGTGCCATCAGTGAAGGGACAGGGTCCACTGAAGCTTTCTTT
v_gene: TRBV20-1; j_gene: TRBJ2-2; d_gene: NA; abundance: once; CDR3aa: CSATGAGELFF; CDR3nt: TGCAGTGCTACAGGGGCCGGGGAGCTGTTTTTT
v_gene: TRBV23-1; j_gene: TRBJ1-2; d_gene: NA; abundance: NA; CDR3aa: CASSHRRTGYGYTF; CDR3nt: TGCGCCAGCAGTCACCGCCGGACGGGATATGGCTACACCTTC
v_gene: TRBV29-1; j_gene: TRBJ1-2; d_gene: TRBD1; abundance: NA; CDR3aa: CSAYGQGGYGYTF; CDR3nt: TGCAGCGCCTATGGACAGGGGGGCTATGGCTACACCTTC
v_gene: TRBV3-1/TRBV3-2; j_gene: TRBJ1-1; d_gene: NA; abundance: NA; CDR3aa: CASSTARGTEAFF; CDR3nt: TGTGCCAGCAGCACGGCTCGGGGCACTGAAGCTTTCTTT
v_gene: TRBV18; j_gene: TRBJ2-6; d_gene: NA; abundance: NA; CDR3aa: CASSPGDSGANVLTF; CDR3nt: TGTGCCAGCTCACCAGGGGACTCCGGGGCCAACGTCCTGACTTTC
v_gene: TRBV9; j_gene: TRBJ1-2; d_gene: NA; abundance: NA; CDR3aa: CASSVGGDGYGYTF; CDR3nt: TGTGCCAGCAGCGTAGGGGGCGACGGCTATGGCTACACCTTC
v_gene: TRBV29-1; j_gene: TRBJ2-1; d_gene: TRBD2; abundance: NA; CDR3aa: CSGGGGAGGPREQFF; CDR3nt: TGCAGCGGGGGGGGAGGAGCGGGAGGCCCCCGTGAGCAGTTCTTC
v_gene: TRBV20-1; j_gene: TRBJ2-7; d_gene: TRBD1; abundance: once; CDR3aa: CSASGTENPYEQYF; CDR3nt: TGCAGTGCCAGTGGGACAGAGAACCCCTACGAGCAGTACTTC
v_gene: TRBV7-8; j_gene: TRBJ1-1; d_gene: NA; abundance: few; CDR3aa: CASSRNQGLEAFF; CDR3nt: TGTGCCAGCAGTCGTAACCAGGGTTTGGAAGCTTTCTTT
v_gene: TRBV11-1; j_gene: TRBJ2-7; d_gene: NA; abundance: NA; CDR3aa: CASSLASTKDEQYF; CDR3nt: TGTGCCAGCAGCTTGGCCAGTACTAAGGACGAGCAGTACTTC
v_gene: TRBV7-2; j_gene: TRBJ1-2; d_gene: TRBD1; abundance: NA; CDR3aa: CASSPRQGAVQYTF; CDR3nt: TGTGCCAGCAGCCCAAGACAGGGGGCGGTTCAGTACACCTTC
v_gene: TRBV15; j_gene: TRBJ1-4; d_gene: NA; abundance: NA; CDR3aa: CATSRDGAAWSDEKLFF; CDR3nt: TGTGCCACCAGCAGAGATGGCGCGGCTTGGAGTGATGAAAAACTGTTTTTT
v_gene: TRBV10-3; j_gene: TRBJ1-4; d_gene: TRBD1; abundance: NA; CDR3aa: CAISEGTANEKLFF; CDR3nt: TGTGCCATCAGTGAGGGGACAGCTAATGAAAAACTGTTTTTT
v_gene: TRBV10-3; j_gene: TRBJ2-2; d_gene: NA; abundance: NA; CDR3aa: CATRDSSPGELFF; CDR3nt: TGTGCCACCAGGGACTCCTCGCCCGGGGAGCTGTTTTTT
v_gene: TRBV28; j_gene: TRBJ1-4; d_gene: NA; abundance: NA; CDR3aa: CASSGEKLFF; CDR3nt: TGTGCCAGCAGCGGGGAAAAACTGTTTTTT
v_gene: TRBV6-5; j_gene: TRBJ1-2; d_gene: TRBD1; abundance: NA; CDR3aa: CASRPPGQNYGYTF; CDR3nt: TGTGCCAGCAGACCACCGGGACAGAACTATGGCTACACCTTC
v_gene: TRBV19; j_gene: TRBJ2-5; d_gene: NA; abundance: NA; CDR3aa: CASSIGQTQETQYF; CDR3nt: TGTGCCAGTAGTATTGGACAGACCCAAGAGACCCAGTACTTC
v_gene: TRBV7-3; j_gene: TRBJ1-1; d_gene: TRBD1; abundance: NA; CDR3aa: CASSLIGGQRAEAFF; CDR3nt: TGTGCCAGCAGCTTAATTGGGGGACAGAGGGCTGAAGCTTTCTTT
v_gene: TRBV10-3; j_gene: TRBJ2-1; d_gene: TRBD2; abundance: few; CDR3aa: CAISGPRLAGGNYNEQFF; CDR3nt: TGTGCCATCAGTGGTCCCCGACTAGCGGGAGGAAATTACAATGAGCAGTTCTTC
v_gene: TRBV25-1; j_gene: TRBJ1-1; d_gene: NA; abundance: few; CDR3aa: CASSVSVMNTEAFF; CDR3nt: TGTGCCAGCAGTGTGAGTGTCATGAACACTGAAGCTTTCTTT
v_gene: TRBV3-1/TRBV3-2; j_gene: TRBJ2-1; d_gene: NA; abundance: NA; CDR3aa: CASSSSAGRGYNEQFF; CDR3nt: TGTGCCAGCAGCTCCTCAGCGGGAAGGGGGTACAATGAGCAGTTCTTC
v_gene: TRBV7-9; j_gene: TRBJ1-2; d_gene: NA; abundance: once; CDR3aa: CASSFSDYGYTF; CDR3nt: TGTGCCAGCAGCTTTTCCGACTATGGCTACACCTTC
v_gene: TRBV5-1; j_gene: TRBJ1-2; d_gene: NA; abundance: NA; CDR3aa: CASSLNREYGYTF; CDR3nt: TGCGCCAGCAGCTTGAACAGGGAATATGGCTACACCTTC
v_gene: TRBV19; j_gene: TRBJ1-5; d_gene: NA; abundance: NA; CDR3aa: CASSMGADGRRPQHF; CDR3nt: TGTGCCAGTAGTATGGGGGCGGACGGCCGTCGGCCCCAGCATTTT
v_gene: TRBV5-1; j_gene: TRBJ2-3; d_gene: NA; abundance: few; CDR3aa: CASSWSRSTDTQYF; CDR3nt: TGCGCCAGCAGCTGGAGCCGAAGCACAGATACGCAGTATTTT
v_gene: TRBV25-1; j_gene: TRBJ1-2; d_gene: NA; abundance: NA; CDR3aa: CASRFGGNRNYGYTF; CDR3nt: TGTGCCAGCAGGTTCGGAGGGAATCGAAACTATGGCTACACCTTC
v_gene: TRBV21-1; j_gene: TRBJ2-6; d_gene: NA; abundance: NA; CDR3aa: CASSKPQGDMDSGANVLTF; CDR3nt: TGTGCCAGCAGCAAACCCCAAGGAGATATGGATTCTGGGGCCAACGTCCTGACTTTC
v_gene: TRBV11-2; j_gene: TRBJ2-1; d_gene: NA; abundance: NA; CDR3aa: CASSLASSYNEQFF; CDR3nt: TGTGCCAGCAGCTTAGCCAGCTCCTACAATGAGCAGTTCTTC
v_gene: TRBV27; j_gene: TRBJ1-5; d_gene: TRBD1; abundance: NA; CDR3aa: CASSPGTGYPPQHF; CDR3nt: TGTGCCAGCAGTCCTGGGACAGGGTATCCGCCCCAGCATTTT
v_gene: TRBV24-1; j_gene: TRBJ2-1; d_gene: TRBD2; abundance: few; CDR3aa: CATSDLGLAGRNEQFF; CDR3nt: TGTGCCACCAGTGATTTGGGACTAGCGGGACGGAATGAGCAGTTCTTC
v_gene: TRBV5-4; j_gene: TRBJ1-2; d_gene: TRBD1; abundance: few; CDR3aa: CASSLAGSRGPAYGYTF; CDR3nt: TGTGCCAGCAGCTTGGCCGGCTCGAGGGGGCCAGCCTATGGCTACACCTTC
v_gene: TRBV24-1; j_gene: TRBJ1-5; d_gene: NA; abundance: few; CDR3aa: CATSQNNQPQHF; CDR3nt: TGTGCCACCTCCCAGAACAATCAGCCCCAGCATTTT
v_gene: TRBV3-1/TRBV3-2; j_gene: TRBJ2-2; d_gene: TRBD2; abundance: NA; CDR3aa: CASSRIAGEVTGELFF; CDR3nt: TGTGCCAGCAGCCGAATCGCGGGGGAAGTCACCGGGGAGCTGTTTTTT
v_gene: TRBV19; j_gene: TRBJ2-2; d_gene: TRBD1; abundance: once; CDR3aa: CASASQGATGELFF; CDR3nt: TGTGCCAGCGCGTCCCAGGGGGCAACCGGGGAGCTGTTTTTT
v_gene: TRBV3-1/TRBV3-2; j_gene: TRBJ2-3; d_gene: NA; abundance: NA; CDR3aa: CASSPGSQQPQYF; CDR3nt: TGTGCCAGCAGCCCTGGGAGCCAGCAGCCGCAGTATTTT
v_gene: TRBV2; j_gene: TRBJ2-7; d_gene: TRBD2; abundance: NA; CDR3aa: CASSARGEKQYF; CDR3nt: TGTGCCAGCAGTGCCCGGGGGGAAAAGCAGTACTTC
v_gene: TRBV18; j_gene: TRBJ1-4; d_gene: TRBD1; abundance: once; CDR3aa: CASSPLKTGAGEKLFF; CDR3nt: TGTGCCAGCTCACCACTTAAAACAGGGGCAGGTGAAAAACTGTTTTTT
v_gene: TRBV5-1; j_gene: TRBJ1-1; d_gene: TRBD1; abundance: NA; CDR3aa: CASRTDRVNTEAFF; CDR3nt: TGCGCCAGCAGGACTGACAGGGTGAACACTGAAGCTTTCTTT
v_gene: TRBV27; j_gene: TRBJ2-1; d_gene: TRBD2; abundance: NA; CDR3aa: CASSLKVKRGSDEQFF; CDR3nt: TGTGCCAGCAGTTTAAAAGTTAAGCGGGGTAGCGATGAGCAGTTCTTC
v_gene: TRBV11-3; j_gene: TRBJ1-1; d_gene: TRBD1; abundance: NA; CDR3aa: CASSGTGSMNTEAFF; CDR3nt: TGTGCCAGCAGCGGGACAGGGTCCATGAACACTGAAGCTTTCTTT
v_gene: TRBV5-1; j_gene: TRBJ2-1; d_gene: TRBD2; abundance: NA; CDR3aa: CASSTGLAGGYEQFF; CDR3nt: TGCGCCAGCAGCACAGGACTAGCGGGAGGGTATGAGCAGTTCTTC
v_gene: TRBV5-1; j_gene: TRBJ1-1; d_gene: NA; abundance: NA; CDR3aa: CASSPGSNLEAFF; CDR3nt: TGCGCCAGCAGCCCCGGGTCCAACCTTGAAGCTTTCTTT
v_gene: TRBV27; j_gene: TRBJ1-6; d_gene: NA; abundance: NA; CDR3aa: CASSSPRQKNSPLHF; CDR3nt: TGTGCCAGCAGTTCCCCAAGACAGAAGAATTCACCCCTCCACTTT
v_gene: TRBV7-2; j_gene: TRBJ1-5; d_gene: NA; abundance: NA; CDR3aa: CASSLVGAGSGQPQHF; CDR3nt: TGTGCCAGCAGCTTAGTAGGGGCGGGATCCGGTCAGCCCCAGCATTTT
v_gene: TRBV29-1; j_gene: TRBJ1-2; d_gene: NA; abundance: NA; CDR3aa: CSVGGGNYGYTF; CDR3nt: TGCAGCGTTGGAGGAGGGAACTATGGCTACACCTTC
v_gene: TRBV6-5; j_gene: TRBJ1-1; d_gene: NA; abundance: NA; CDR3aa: CASSYLGATEAFF; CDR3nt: TGTGCCAGCAGTTATCTAGGGGCAACTGAAGCTTTCTTT
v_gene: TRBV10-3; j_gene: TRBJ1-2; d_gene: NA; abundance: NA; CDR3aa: CATLAQPGAGYTF; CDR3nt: TGTGCTACCTTAGCCCAGCCAGGGGCTGGCTACACCTTC
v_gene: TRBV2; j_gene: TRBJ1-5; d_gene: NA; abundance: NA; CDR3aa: CASTGVWGGGNQPQHF; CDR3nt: TGTGCCAGCACGGGAGTGTGGGGCGGGGGCAATCAGCCCCAGCATTTT
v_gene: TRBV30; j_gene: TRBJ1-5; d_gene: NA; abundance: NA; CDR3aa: CAWRPGRGGQPQHF; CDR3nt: TGTGCCTGGAGGCCTGGGAGGGGAGGACAGCCCCAGCATTTT
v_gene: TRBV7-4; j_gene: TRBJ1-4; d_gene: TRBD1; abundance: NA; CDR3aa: CASTHKRQGSDEKLFF; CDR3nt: TGTGCCAGCACCCACAAAAGACAGGGTAGTGATGAAAAACTGTTTTTT
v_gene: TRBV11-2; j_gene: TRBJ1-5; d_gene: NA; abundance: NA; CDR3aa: CASSPSRDPYSNQPQHF; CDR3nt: TGTGCCAGCAGCCCCTCGCGGGATCCTTATAGCAATCAGCCCCAGCATTTT
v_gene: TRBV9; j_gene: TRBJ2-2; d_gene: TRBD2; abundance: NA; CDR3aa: CASSSRSASGNTGELFF; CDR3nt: TGTGCCAGCAGCTCCCGTTCAGCTAGCGGGAACACCGGGGAGCTGTTTTTT
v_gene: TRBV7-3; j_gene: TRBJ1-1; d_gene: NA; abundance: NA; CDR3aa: CASSFGGEAFF; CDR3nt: TGTGCCAGCAGCTTTGGGGGGGAAGCTTTCTTT